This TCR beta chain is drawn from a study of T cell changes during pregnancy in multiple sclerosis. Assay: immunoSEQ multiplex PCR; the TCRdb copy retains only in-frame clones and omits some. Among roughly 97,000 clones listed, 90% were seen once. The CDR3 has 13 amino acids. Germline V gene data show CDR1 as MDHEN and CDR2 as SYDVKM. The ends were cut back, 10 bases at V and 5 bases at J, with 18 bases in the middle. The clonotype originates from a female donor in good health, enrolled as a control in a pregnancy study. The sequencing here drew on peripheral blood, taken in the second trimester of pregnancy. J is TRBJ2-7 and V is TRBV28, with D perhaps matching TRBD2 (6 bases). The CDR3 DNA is TGTGCCACCGACGGACTCACGGGGGACGAGCAGTACTTC. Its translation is CATDGLTGDEQYF. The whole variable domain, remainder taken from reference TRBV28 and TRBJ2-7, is DVKVTQSSRYLVKRTGEKVFLECVQDMDHENMFWYRQDPGLGLRLIYFSYDVKMKEKGDIPEGYSVSREKKERFSLILESASTNQTSMYLCATDGLTGDEQYFGPGTRLTVT.